This TCR beta chain emerged from a study of radiation and T cells in renal cell carcinoma (dated by TCRdb to the early 2020s). With respect to the entire study: In total, roughly 51 samples underwent TCR beta sequencing: around 25 tumors plus 27 peripheral blood samples. The last blood draw occurred 4 weeks after radiation, at the same time as nephrectomy. In the approximately 49 samples combined, around 3.7 million unique CDR3 nucleotide sequences were found, encoding about 2.7 million unique CDR3 amino acid sequences.

Study-level results and caveats: Because the trial had a single-armed design, the trial could not examine how radiation dose or scheduling affected the TCR repertoire. Dynamics of the blood repertoire were not tracked past 4 weeks after treatment. In blood, the top tumor clonotypes increased between baseline and 2 weeks post-radiation and then shrank by 4 weeks, which suggests that tumor-resident clones expanded only transiently. Because pretreatment tumor biopsies were not available, the baseline intratumoral presence of clonotypes could not be determined.

TCR beta libraries were generated from genomic DNA with the immunoSEQ kit, following the manufacturer's recommendations. To prepare libraries, a first multiplex PCR with proprietary primers was run, followed by a second PCR that added unique barcodes, and a bead cleanup was done after each round. Each sample batch included a kit-provided positive control reaction and a negative control reaction. The final libraries were assessed on an Agilent 4200 TapeStation D1000 ScreenTape, pooled by volume, and quantified by qPCR. An Illumina NextSeq500 fitted with a MidOutput 150-cycle cartridge performed the sequencing, running 156 Read1 cycles and 15 Index1 cycles with the kit's custom primers. The pooled library was loaded at around 1.1 pM, and roughly 20% PhiX control was spiked in. As for the authors' bioinformatics: Vendor-processed data were analyzed in R, and a clonotype was defined as all T cells sharing the same CDR3 nucleotide sequence. In the clone abundance analyses, frequencies were normalized to the 10,000 most abundant clones in each sample. Public T cell clones, averaging fewer than five per sample, were removed before analysis. Tumor-enriched and baseline blood-enriched clonotypes were defined by at least a 32-fold difference in abundance between compartments. Clonotypes expanded or contracted between blood time points were identified with a beta-binomial differential abundance model. The Baroni-Urbani and Buser coefficient was used to measure tumor-blood repertoire similarity, and groups were compared with two-tailed Wilcoxon tests in R. TCRdb took over this immuneACCESS table, retaining in-frame rearrangements with V and J assigned. Such tables are incomplete; in checked studies, under half of the missing clones stem from an unresolved V gene, and the remainder is unexplained. Clonal size and the V and J genes are those of that table, whereas D and trimming came from the DNA. The sample contains roughly 80,000 clones, less than 85% of them found a single time. Under 2.5% of the sample rests with the top ten.

In light of the paper, this sample's time point label describes: blood 4 weeks post-SBRT, at nephrectomy. Per the publication, the treatment or condition label means: 15 Gy SBRT to primary tumor, nephrectomy 4 weeks later. Samples were obtained from a clinical trial, in which 15 Gy stereotactic body radiation therapy was delivered to primary renal cell carcinomas and nephrectomy was performed 4 weeks later. To follow tumor-enriched clonotypes, serial peripheral blood was collected from radiation-treated patients at baseline and at 2 weeks and 4 weeks after SBRT. Renal cell carcinoma with clear cell pathology was present in all patients. Genomic DNA for TCR sequencing was prepared using the QIAamp DNA Blood Mini Kit (Qiagen). Only samples passing all quality control checks were included in the analyses. CDR1 and CDR2, looked up from the germline V gene, are SGHAT and FQNNGV. Relative to germline, V is 1 base shorter and J is 9 bases shorter, with 13 bases between their ends. The CDR3 measures 14 amino acids from cysteine to phenylalanine. The DNA shown is the 42-base CDR3, in frame from base 1.

Notes on this clone: It has no known antigen specificity. One base away there is no much larger clone; base qualities are not given.

This chain is built from TRBV11-2 and TRBJ2-1; there is no confident call for the D gene. The TCR was taken from a woman aged 60-75 years with renal cell carcinoma. Here the sequenced sample was blood, taken from a patient whose treatment included radiotherapy and nephrectomy. The CDR3 protein is CASSLALPGSEQFF. The base sequence is TGTGCCAGCAGCTTAGCACTCCCTGGCAGTGAGCAGTTCTTC. The entire variable domain, with the stretches around the CDR3 drawn from the reference TRBV11-2 and TRBJ2-1 proteins, is EAGVAQSPRYKIIEKRQSVAFWCNPISGHATLYWYQQILGQGPKLLIQFQNNGVVDDSQLPKDRFSAERLKGVDSTLKIQPAKLEDSAVYLCASSLALPGSEQFFGPGTRLTVL.